This TCR beta chain was retrieved from a study of beta chain features in type 1 diabetes. The CDR3 is 13 amino acids. Looked up from germline, CDR1 is GTSNPN and CDR2 is SVGIG (reference sequence). V lost 3 bases, J lost 5 bases, and 6 bases stayed unmatched. Sequencing targeted expressed TCRB transcripts, as all isolated RNA had been reverse transcribed. The method was immunoSEQ multiplex PCR; TCRdb's version includes in-frame clones alone and lacks a portion of them. Of about half a million clones listed, around 28% are singletons. This clone was seen a handful of times. This chain uses TRBV30 with TRBJ2-5; 7 positions match TRBD1. This sequence originates from a man between 18 and 29 years old in good health. What was sequenced was naive CD4+ T cells from blood. The CDR3 nucleotides are TGTGCCTGGAGCGCGACAGGGTGGGAGACCCAGTACTTC. Encoded protein: CAWSATGWETQYF.